The 24 T cell receptor beta chains in this list originate from one sample, sequenced in a study of identical twins. In TCRdb, the 5' RACE reads were re-called with MiXCR into one record per CDR3 protein. The data show about 900,000 distinct CDR3 sequences, with roughly an eighth seen just once and about 1.5% held by the top ten. This same sample was also taken into another study, of yellow fever vaccine responses in identical twins.

The sample was PBMCs. Every receptor here comes from a woman between 18 and 29 years old in good health.

A few counts support this clonotype. The chain uses TRBV4-1 and TRBJ1-4; no definite D call. The CDR3 loop spans 18 amino acids. The germline gives CDR1 MGHRA, CDR2 YSYEKL. Trimming removed 2 bases from V and 3 bases from J, with 19 bases in between. In DNA form, the CDR3 reads TGCGCCAGCAGCCAATCTCGATCGTCGGGCATGGCTAATGAAAAACTGTTTTTT. This gives the protein CASSQSRSSGMANEKLFF.

This clonotype was counted many times. The rearrangement links TRBV12-3 or TRBV12-4 to TRBJ1-1; 9 positions agree with TRBD1. The V and J ends lost 8 bases and 12 bases, in that order; junction bases with no gene match: 19. The CDR3 length is 15 residues. CDR3 in amino acids: CASRAVGDRVTFPFF. In nucleotides, the CDR3 is TGTGCCAGCCGGGCAGTCGGGGACAGGGTGACGTTCCCTTTCTTT.

This clonotype appeared a few times. The CDR3 nucleotides are TGTGCCAGCAGCTTAAATCCCGGGAGCGGTACCGGGGAGCTGTTTTTT. Translation: CASSLNPGSGTGELFF. The V call is TRBV7-3, the J call TRBJ2-2, with TRBD2 as a possible D gene (6 bases). The germline V gene encodes CDR1 SGHTA and CDR2 FQGTGA. The CDR3 covers 16 residues. V lost 1 base and J lost 5, with 14 bases in between.

This clonotype was seen more than once but under ten times. The genes are TRBV29-1 and TRBJ2-7; 9 bases line up with TRBD2. CDR3 length: 14 amino acids. CDR1 is SQVTM, CDR2 ANQGSEA, per germline. Unmatched junction bases numbered 6, after V lost 6 bases and J lost 0 bases. The CDR3 loop reads CSVTGTSRSYEQYF. The CDR3 nucleotides read TGCAGCGTGACCGGGACTAGCCGCTCCTACGAGCAGTACTTC.

The sample holds a few counts of this clonotype. V gene TRBV29-1 combines with J gene TRBJ2-2; D not certain. Trimming removed 5 bases at V and 8 bases at J, with 12 bases between. Looked up from germline, CDR1 is SQVTM and CDR2 is ANQGSEA. This CDR3 contains 12 residues. The CDR3 region has the DNA TGCAGCGTTAGGGCTTTGGGGGGGGAGCTGTTTTTT. The encoded protein is CSVRALGGELFF.

V is TRBV2 and J is TRBJ2-1, with 10 bases that match TRBD2. This CDR3 has 17 amino acids. CDR1 and CDR2 (germline): SNHLY, FYNNEI. J lost 7 bases, V lost 4 bases, and 13 bases had no gene match. Here the CDR3 reads CASSGSVAGGSRNEQFF. CDR3 nucleotides: TGTGCCAGCAGTGGGAGCGTAGCGGGAGGTTCGCGTAATGAGCAGTTCTTC.

The chain links TRBV28 to TRBJ2-5; possible D gene TRBD2, 5 bases. V lost 5 bases and J lost 7, with 17 bases in between. The CDR3 is 14 amino acids. Germline CDR1 reads MDHEN; CDR2 reads SYDVKM. DNA of the CDR3: TGTGCCAGCAGTCCTACCCCGGGGTTTGTGACCCAGTACTTC. Translating it yields CASSPTPGFVTQYF. Variable domain in full (rest from reference TRBV28 and TRBJ2-5): DVKVTQSSRYLVKRTGEKVFLECVQDMDHENMFWYRQDPGLGLRLIYFSYDVKMKEKGDIPEGYSVSREKKERFSLILESASTNQTSMYLCASSPTPGFVTQYFGPGTRLLVL.

This clonotype appeared many times. V and J are TRBV5-1 and TRBJ2-2; 12 bases are shared with TRBD1. The CDR3 contains 14 residues. Losses at the gene ends were 6 bases for V and 7 bases for J; bases not matched to a gene: 4. CDR1 SGHRS and CDR2 YFSETQ come from the germline V gene. The CDR3 DNA sequence: TGCGCCAGCAACCGGGACAGGGGGCGCGGGGAGCTGTTTTTT. Its protein product is CASNRDRGRGELFF. The full variable domain, its missing parts supplied by reference TRBV5-1 and TRBJ2-2, is KAGVTQTPRYLIKTRGQQVTLSCSPISGHRSVSWYQQTPGQGLQFLFEYFSETQRNKGNFPGRFSGRQFSNSRSEMNVSTLELGDSALYLCASNRDRGRGELFFGEGSRLTVL.

This clonotype was counted ten times or more. This rearrangement joins TRBV27 to TRBJ1-1, with D uncertain. Germline V gene data show CDR1 as MNHEY and CDR2 as SMNVEV (reference sequence). The V gene lost 4 bases and the J gene lost 0 bases, with 9 bases spanning the gap. The CDR3 loop spans 14 amino acids. This CDR3 is CASSSAGMNTEAFF. The CDR3 nucleotides read TGTGCCAGCAGTTCAGCGGGTATGAACACTGAAGCTTTCTTT.

This chain uses TRBV12-3 or TRBV12-4 with TRBJ2-2, with D possibly called TRBD1 or TRBD2 (5 bases each). V lost 8 bases to trimming and J lost 4 bases, with 14 bases between them. The CDR3 sequence is 14 residues long. CDR3 coding DNA: TGTGCCAGCTCGTTTGGGGGTTTCACCGGGGAGCTGTTTTTT. This encodes CASSFGGFTGELFF.

This clonotype appeared a few times. This rearrangement joins TRBV10-3 to TRBJ2-1; D is uncertain. Per the germline V gene, CDR1 is ENHRY and CDR2 is SYGVKD. CDR3 length: 12 amino acids. V dropped 2 bases and J dropped 15 bases, with 14 bases sitting between them. The DNA for the CDR3 is TGTGCCATCAGTGAGGGGGAAGGGCGCGGGTTCTTC. This codes for CAISEGEGRGFF.

This clonotype was counted between two and nine times. The rearrangement links TRBV10-3 to TRBJ2-2, with 8 bases fitting TRBD1. This CDR3 has 15 residues. Germline trimming cut 8 bases from V and 0 bases from J; bases unmatched to any gene: 5. Looked up from germline, CDR1 is ENHRY and CDR2 is SYGVKD. In DNA, the CDR3 is TGTGCCATCTCAATGACAGGGGCGAACACCGGGGAGCTGTTTTTT. Encoded protein: CAISMTGANTGELFF.

This chain joins TRBV3-1 and TRBJ2-1; possible D gene TRBD2, 5 bases. This CDR3 spans 13 amino acids. The ends were cut back, 5 bases at V and 5 bases at J, with 10 bases in the middle. Germline V lookup: CDR1 LGHDT, CDR2 YNNKEL (reference sequence). The CDR3 protein is CASSKLGNNEQFF. CDR3 sequence (DNA): TGTGCCAGCAGCAAACTAGGAAACAATGAGCAGTTCTTC.

The genes are TRBV6-4 and TRBJ1-5; 8 bases map to TRBD1. Germline CDR1 MRHNA, CDR2 SNTAGT. CDR3 length: 15 amino acids. J lost 3 bases, V lost 7 bases, and 8 bases had no gene match. CDR3 residues: CASNLTGAFNQPQHF. DNA of the CDR3: TGTGCCAGCAACTTGACAGGGGCCTTCAATCAGCCCCAGCATTTT.

This clonotype was counted only a few times. This chain joins TRBV20-1 and TRBJ2-2; D is ambiguous. The CDR3 covers 14 residues. Germline CDR1 DFQATT, CDR2 SNEGSKA (reference sequence). V lost 4 bases, J lost 3 bases, and 12 bases lay in between. The CDR3 is CSAKGWWDTGELFF. The CDR3 bases are TGCAGTGCTAAGGGTTGGTGGGACACCGGGGAGCTGTTTTTT.

In this sample, this clonotype turned up a few times. The chain recombines TRBV5-1 with TRBJ1-1; D is unclear. This CDR3 has 17 residues. V was shortened by 0 bases and J by 3 bases, with 18 bases between the two germline ends. The V gene's germline CDR1 is SGHRS and CDR2 YFSETQ. As DNA, the CDR3 is TGCGCCAGCAGCTTGGGGGCTCGAGATGGGGTCTACACTGAAGCTTTCTTT. Encoded protein: CASSLGARDGVYTEAFF.

In this sample, this clonotype turned up a few times. The chain links TRBV5-6 to TRBJ1-1; tentatively, D is TRBD1 (5 bases). This CDR3 is 11 amino acids long. The V end was cut by 4 bases, the J end by 11 bases, with 12 bases between. Per the germline V gene, CDR1 is SGHDT and CDR2 is YYEEEE. The CDR3 DNA is TGTGCCAGCAGCCTCGGGGGTCGGGCTTTCTTT. Its translation: CASSLGGRAFF.

The chain joins TRBV5-1 to TRBJ2-2; TRBD2 agrees at 12 bases. The V gene end was trimmed by 7 bases and the J gene end by 3 bases; junction bases not matched to a gene: 10. The CDR3 length is 17 residues. The germline V gene has CDR1 SGHRS and CDR2 YFSETQ. The CDR3 loop reads CASRGTSGPEDTGELFF. In DNA form, the CDR3 reads TGCGCCAGCCGAGGGACTAGCGGGCCTGAGGACACCGGGGAGCTGTTTTTT.

The CDR3 spells CASSSRTGHYNEQFF. CDR3 coding DNA: TGTGCCAGCAGCTCCAGGACAGGCCACTACAATGAGCAGTTCTTC. The chain links TRBV11-3 to TRBJ2-1; 7 nucleotides line up with TRBD1. Trimming took 4 bases from V and 3 from J; bases not matched to a gene: 6. Per germline, CDR1 SGHNT and CDR2 YENEEA. The CDR3 contains 15 residues.

V usage is TRBV18 and J usage is TRBJ2-1, with TRBD2 matching over 7 bases. Trimming took 2 bases from V and 3 from J; bases not matched to a gene: 4. CDR3 length: 15 amino acids. The V gene's germline CDR1 is KGHSH and CDR2 LQKENI. The CDR3 DNA reads TGTGCCAGCTCACCATCTGGGGGGGTCTACAATGAGCAGTTCTTC. This gives the protein CASSPSGGVYNEQFF.

This sequence joins TRBV19 and TRBJ2-5; D possibly corresponds to TRBD2 (5 bases). This CDR3 is built from 14 residues. Germline V gives CDR1 LNHDA, CDR2 SQIVND (reference sequence). The V gene lost 3 bases and the J gene lost 5 bases, with 13 bases spanning the gap. CDR3 bases: TGTGCCAGTAGTATTAGCCCTGGCGGGGAGACCCAGTACTTC. This encodes CASSISPGGETQYF.

This clonotype appeared a few times. The chain has TRBV4-2 and TRBJ2-2; no reliable D call. CDR1 is LGHNA, CDR2 YNFKEQ, per germline. The germline V and J ends were trimmed by 0 bases and 0 bases, with 2 bases remaining between them. The CDR3 length is 14 residues. CDR3 protein: CASSQETNTGELFF. The DNA for the CDR3 is TGTGCCAGCAGCCAAGAAACGAACACCGGGGAGCTGTTTTTT.

This chain links TRBV10-3 with TRBJ1-6; TRBD1 might be the D (5 bases). The germline V and J ends were trimmed by 6 bases and 9 bases, with 9 bases remaining between them. CDR1 is ENHRY, CDR2 SYGVKD, per germline. The CDR3 is 12 residues long. The CDR3 DNA sequence: TGTGCCATCAGGGACACCAGTTCACCCCTCCACTTT. Amino acids: CAIRDTSSPLHF.

This clonotype was seen many times. J is TRBJ2-7 and V is TRBV12-3 or TRBV12-4; D uncertain. Trimming took off 7 bases at V and 6 bases at J, with 13 bases between the two ends. CDR3 size: 12 residues. CDR3 in DNA: TGTGCCAGCAAGGATCGTAGATGCGAGCAGTACGTC. This codes for CASKDRRCEQYV.